This TCR beta chain was identified during a study of CD8 T cells in ankylosing spondylitis. General study findings and limits: Characteristic of ankylosing spondylitis blood, it appeared, was a TCR beta motif comprising several highly homologous variants. A number of the motif variants had already been described in reactive arthritis synovial fluid and blood. Disease-linked clones were CD8+ and relatively rare in peripheral blood. According to the report, clones linked to the disease were significantly enriched in matched synovial fluid samples taken from ankylosing spondylitis patients.

A quantitative 5'-RACE method, one with molecular barcodes, was used to make TCR beta libraries. TCRdb passed the 5' RACE reads through MiXCR, listing each CDR3 protein once. The sample comprises about 540,000 distinct CDR3 sequences, about 12% of which are singletons, and over 6.5% rests with the top ten. There are a few counts of this clonotype. Its target is not known. The receptor's source is a male donor with ankylosing spondylitis. Material: blood, either unsorted or a sorted T cell fraction (not recorded which).

The CDR3 nucleotides are TGTGCCAGCTCCCCCCTCCCCGGCAGGACGAACACCGGGGAGCTGTTTTTT. Protein sequence: CASSPLPGRTNTGELFF. The rearrangement uses TRBV6-2 or TRBV6-3 and TRBJ2-2; D uncertain. Germline CDR1 reads MNHEY; CDR2 reads SVGEGT. The ends were cut back, 8 bases at V and 0 bases at J, with 19 bases in the middle. The CDR3 is made up of 17 amino acids.